This section outlines one TCR beta chain sequence together with its context. Its matching antigen is unknown. Treatment reported: about 20 received Ad26.COV2.S at low or high dose, single or two shots; roughly 5 received placebo; per-sample allocation not given. Repertoires come from day 63 after the first vaccine or placebo injection. This sample stems from a study of Ad26.COV2.S vaccination and SARS-CoV-2 variants. As for the study in general: Trial arm assignment for the donor was COV1001 Ad26.COV2.S. The study's findings and limits: Total T cell responses, in the TCR breadth and depth analyses, may have been underestimated.

This table comes from immunoSEQ multiplex PCR, and its TCRdb copy is limited to in-frame clones, with some not included. The data show about 470,000 clones, roughly 91% seen once. CDR3 size: 15 residues. CDR1 is SNHLY and CDR2 is FYNNEI in the germline V gene. V lost 6 bases to trimming and J lost 5 bases; unmatched junction nucleotides: 10. The chain has TRBV2 and TRBJ2-7, with TRBD2 matching over 10 bases. This TCR was sampled from a person aged 18-65 years who received the Ad26.COV2.S COVID-19 vaccine or a placebo. Sequences were derived from peripheral blood, sampled in a trial of Ad26.COV2.S vaccine versus placebo. The CDR3 nucleotides are TGTGCCAGCAGCGGTGTATTAGCGGGAGGCCACGAGCAGTACTTC. Its protein product is CASSGVLAGGHEQYF.